A selection of T cell receptor beta chains follows, all from one sample in a study of T cells in Graves' hyperthyroidism and ophthalmopathy. TCRdb processed the multiplex PCR reads anew with MiXCR; each CDR3 protein has one entry. The sample comprises 550,000 to 800,000 distinct CDR3 sequences, around a sixth of which are singletons, and around 15% rests with the top ten. The specimen sequenced was blood. The receptors derive from a man aged 50-60 years with Graves' hyperthyroidism. Each CDR3 is given with its conserved first and last residue. A D gene is named only where the DNA matches it firmly. The size entry is marked missing in some rows and otherwise reads once, few, many or a size class.

v_gene: TRBV6-1; abundance: few; d_gene: TRBD1; len: 15; j_gene: TRBJ1-5; CDR3aa: CASSDTGGAGQPQHF; CDR3nt: TGTGCCAGCAGTGATACAGGGGGCGCGGGTCAGCCCCAGCATTTT
v_gene: TRBV7-9; abundance: many; d_gene: NA; len: 14; j_gene: TRBJ2-7; CDR3aa: CASSFSDASGEQYF; CDR3nt: TGTGCCAGCAGCTTCTCGGACGCTTCGGGTGAGCAGTACTTC
v_gene: TRBV28; abundance: many; d_gene: NA; len: 12; j_gene: TRBJ2-7; CDR3aa: CASSSDTYEQYF; CDR3nt: TGTGCCAGCAGTTCAGATACCTACGAGCAGTACTTC
v_gene: TRBV12-3/TRBV12-4; abundance: few; d_gene: TRBD2; len: 12; j_gene: TRBJ2-7; CDR3aa: CASSIGGTEQYF; CDR3nt: TGTGCCAGCAGTATCGGGGGGACCGAGCAGTACTTC
v_gene: TRBV11-2; abundance: NA; d_gene: NA; len: 17; j_gene: TRBJ1-4; CDR3aa: CASSQDPGYATNEKLFF; CDR3nt: TGTGCCAGCAGCCAAGATCCAGGTTATGCAACTAATGAAAAACTGTTTTTT
v_gene: TRBV5-1; abundance: many; d_gene: NA; len: 13; j_gene: TRBJ1-3; CDR3aa: CASSISSGNTIYF; CDR3nt: TGCGCCAGCAGCATTAGCTCTGGAAACACCATATATTTT
v_gene: TRBV5-1; abundance: few; d_gene: NA; len: 13; j_gene: TRBJ2-1; CDR3aa: CASSLVTLNEQFF; CDR3nt: TGCGCCAGCAGCTTGGTGACACTTAATGAGCAGTTCTTC
v_gene: TRBV6-1; abundance: NA; d_gene: NA; len: 15; j_gene: TRBJ1-2; CDR3aa: CASSEHKGANYGYTF; CDR3nt: TGTGCCAGCAGTGAACACAAGGGGGCTAACTATGGCTACACCTTC
v_gene: TRBV6-2/TRBV6-3; abundance: many; d_gene: TRBD1; len: 14; j_gene: TRBJ1-1; CDR3aa: CASSQGTATTEAFF; CDR3nt: TGTGCCAGCAGCCAAGGGACAGCAACTACTGAAGCTTTCTTT
v_gene: TRBV30; abundance: many; d_gene: NA; len: 13; j_gene: TRBJ1-3; CDR3aa: CAWLHHSGNTIYF; CDR3nt: TGTGCCTGGCTGCATCATTCTGGAAACACCATATATTTT
v_gene: TRBV9; abundance: many; d_gene: NA; len: 15; j_gene: TRBJ1-4; CDR3aa: CASSAAGVQNEKLFF; CDR3nt: TGTGCCAGCAGCGCCGCGGGAGTGCAAAATGAAAAACTGTTTTTT
v_gene: TRBV5-6; abundance: NA; d_gene: TRBD2; len: 16; j_gene: TRBJ2-1; CDR3aa: CASSAPGTSENNEQFF; CDR3nt: TGTGCCAGCAGCGCACCCGGGACTAGCGAAAACAATGAGCAGTTCTTC
v_gene: TRBV4-2; abundance: few; d_gene: NA; len: 16; j_gene: TRBJ1-3; CDR3aa: CASSQLGWNSGNTIYF; CDR3nt: TGTGCCAGCAGCCAATTAGGGTGGAACTCTGGAAACACCATATATTTT
v_gene: TRBV10-1; abundance: NA; d_gene: NA; len: 13; j_gene: TRBJ2-1; CDR3aa: CASSERDKDEQFF; CDR3nt: TGCGCCAGCAGTGAGAGGGATAAGGATGAGCAGTTCTTC
v_gene: TRBV5-1; abundance: many; d_gene: NA; len: 13; j_gene: TRBJ2-7; CDR3aa: CASSWSSQYEQYF; CDR3nt: TGCGCCAGCAGCTGGTCTAGCCAGTACGAGCAGTACTTC